One T cell receptor (beta chain) is described in this entry. Its antigen is unknown. Trimming cost V 2 bases and J 4 bases, with 12 bases left between them. CDR1 is MNHNS and CDR2 is SASEGT in the germline V gene. The CDR3 runs 15 residues. This sample is drawn from a study of cytomegalovirus exposure and HLA in healthy donors. The study's findings and limits: The study dropped some indistinguishable V segments, TRBV6-2 and TRBV6-3 among them. In a later analysis, a missense DCLRE1C variant was linked to TCR beta V- and J-gene trimming.

At sampling all donors were nominally healthy, likely with unrecorded immune exposures. Primers included in the PCR were 60 Vbeta and 13 Jbeta primers. In the source study's methods: Unique TCR beta chains totaled some 80 million in a later count, with roughly 10 million of them shared. Measured with immunoSEQ multiplex PCR; TCRdb has only the in-frame clones, and not every one. D and trimming were read from the DNA, whereas the V and J calls and clone size are those reported in that table. Among 150,000 to 180,000 clones listed, approximately 80% were seen once. The chain employs TRBV6-1 and TRBJ2-1; no definite D call. What was sequenced was PBMCs. The clonotype originates from a woman between 35 and 50 years old in good health and CMV-seronegative. The CDR3 is CASSEFKSPYNEQFF. CDR3 DNA: TGTGCCAGCAGTGAATTTAAGAGCCCATACAATGAGCAGTTCTTC.